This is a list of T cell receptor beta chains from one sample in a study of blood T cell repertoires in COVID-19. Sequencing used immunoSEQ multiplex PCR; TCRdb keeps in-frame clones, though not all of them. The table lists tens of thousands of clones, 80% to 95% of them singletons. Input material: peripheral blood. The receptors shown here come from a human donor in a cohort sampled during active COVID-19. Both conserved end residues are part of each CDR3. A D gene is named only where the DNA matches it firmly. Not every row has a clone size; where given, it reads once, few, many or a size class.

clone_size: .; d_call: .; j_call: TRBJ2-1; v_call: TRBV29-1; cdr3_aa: CSAQGGGSYNEQFF; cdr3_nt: TGCAGCGCCCAGGGCGGCGGCTCCTACAATGAGCAGTTCTTC
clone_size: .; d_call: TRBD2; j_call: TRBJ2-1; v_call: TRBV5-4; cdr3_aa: CASSLGPAGGYSYNEQFF; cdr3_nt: TGTGCCAGCAGCCTCGGTCCAGCGGGGGGTTACTCCTACAATGAGCAGTTCTTC
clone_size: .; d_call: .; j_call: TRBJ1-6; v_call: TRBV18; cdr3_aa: CASSPQGFGNSPLHF; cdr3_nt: TGTGCCAGCTCACCGCAGGGTTTCGGAAATTCACCCCTCCACTTT
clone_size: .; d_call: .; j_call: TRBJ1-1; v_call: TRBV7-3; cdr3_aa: CASSPQGNTEAFF; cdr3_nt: TGTGCCAGCAGCCCCCAGGGGAACACTGAAGCTTTCTTT
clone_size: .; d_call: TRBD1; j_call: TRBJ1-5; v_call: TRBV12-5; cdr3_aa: CASALGAGGRAQHF; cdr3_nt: TGTGCTAGTGCCCTGGGGGCAGGGGGCCGGGCCCAGCATTTT
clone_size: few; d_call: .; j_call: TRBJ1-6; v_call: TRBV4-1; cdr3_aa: CASSQGNSKNSPLHF; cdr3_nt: TGCGCCAGCAGCCAAGGCAACAGTAAGAATTCACCCCTCCACTTT
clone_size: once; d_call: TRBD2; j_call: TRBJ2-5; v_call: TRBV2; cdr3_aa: CASRRLAGPQETQYF; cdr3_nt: TGTGCCAGCAGAAGACTAGCGGGACCCCAAGAGACCCAGTACTTC
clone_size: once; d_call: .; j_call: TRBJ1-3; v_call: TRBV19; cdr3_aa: CATRPDRTGNTIYF; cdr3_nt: TGTGCCACCAGGCCCGACAGGACTGGAAACACCATATATTTT
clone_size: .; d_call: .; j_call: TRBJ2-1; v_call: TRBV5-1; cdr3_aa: CASNPGLSDEQFF; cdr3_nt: TGCGCCAGCAACCCAGGACTGAGTGATGAGCAGTTCTTC
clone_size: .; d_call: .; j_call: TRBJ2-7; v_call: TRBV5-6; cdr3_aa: CASSYRQTYEQYF; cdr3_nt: TGTGCCAGCAGCTATCGACAGACCTACGAGCAGTACTTC
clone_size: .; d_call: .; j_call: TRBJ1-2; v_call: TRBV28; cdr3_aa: CASSLIQINYGYTF; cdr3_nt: TGTGCCAGCAGTCTGATACAGATTAACTATGGCTACACCTTC
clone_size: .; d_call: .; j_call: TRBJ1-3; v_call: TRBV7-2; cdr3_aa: CASSLFVGSGRGNTIYF; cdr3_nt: TGTGCCAGCAGCTTATTCGTAGGGTCCGGGAGGGGAAACACCATATATTTT
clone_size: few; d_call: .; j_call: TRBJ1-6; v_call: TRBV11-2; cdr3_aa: CASSLDGGLSLHF; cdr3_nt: TGTGCCAGCAGCTTAGATGGGGGGTTGTCCCTCCACTTT
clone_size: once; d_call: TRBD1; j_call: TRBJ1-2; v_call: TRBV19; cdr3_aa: CASSIDRGTGGYTF; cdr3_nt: TGTGCCAGTAGTATAGATCGCGGGACAGGTGGCTACACCTTC
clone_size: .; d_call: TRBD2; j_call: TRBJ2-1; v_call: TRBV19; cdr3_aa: CASTPTGTSGGGIYNEQFF; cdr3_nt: TGTGCCAGTACCCCGACCGGGACTAGCGGGGGGGGAATTTATAATGAGCAGTTCTTC
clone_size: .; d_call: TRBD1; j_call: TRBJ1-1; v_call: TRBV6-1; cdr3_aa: CASSEAATGGREAFF; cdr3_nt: TGTGCCAGCAGTGAGGCGGCAACAGGGGGCCGAGAAGCTTTCTTT
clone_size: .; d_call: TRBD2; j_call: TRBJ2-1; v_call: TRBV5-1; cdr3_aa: CASSLRSGVVYEQFF; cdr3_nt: TGCGCCAGCAGCTTGCGTAGCGGGGTGGTGTATGAGCAGTTCTTC
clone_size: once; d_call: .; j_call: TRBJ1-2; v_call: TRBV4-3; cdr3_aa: CASSPQGRSMGNYGYTF; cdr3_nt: TGCGCCAGCAGCCCTCAGGGTCGGAGTATGGGGAACTATGGCTACACCTTC
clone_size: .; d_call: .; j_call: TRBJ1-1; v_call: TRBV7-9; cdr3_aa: CASSLARDEAFF; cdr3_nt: TGTGCCAGCAGCTTAGCGCGGGATGAAGCTTTCTTT
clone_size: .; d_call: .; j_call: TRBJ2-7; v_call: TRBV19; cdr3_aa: CASSASGGTSYEQYF; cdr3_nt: TGTGCCAGTAGTGCCTCTGGGGGGACCTCCTACGAGCAGTACTTC
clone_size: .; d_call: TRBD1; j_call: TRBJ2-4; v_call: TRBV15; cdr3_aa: CATGDRGPKNIQYF; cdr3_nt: TGTGCCACCGGGGACAGGGGGCCTAAAAACATTCAGTACTTC
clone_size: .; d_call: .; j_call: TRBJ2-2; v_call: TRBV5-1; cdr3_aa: CASSFHRVDTGELFF; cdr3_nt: TGCGCCAGCAGCTTTCACAGGGTGGACACCGGGGAGCTGTTTTTT
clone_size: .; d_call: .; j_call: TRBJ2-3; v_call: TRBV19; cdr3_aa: CASSIGGSTDTQYF; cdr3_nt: TGTGCCAGTAGTATTGGAGGGAGCACAGATACGCAGTATTTT
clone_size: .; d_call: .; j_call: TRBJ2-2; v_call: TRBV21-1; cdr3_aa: CASSNFGGADTGELFF; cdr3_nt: TGTGCCAGCAGCAACTTTGGGGGCGCGGACACCGGGGAGCTGTTTTTT
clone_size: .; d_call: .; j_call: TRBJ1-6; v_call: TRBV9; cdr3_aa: CASSVRGANSPLHF; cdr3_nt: TGTGCCAGCAGCGTACGGGGGGCTAATTCACCCCTCCACTTT
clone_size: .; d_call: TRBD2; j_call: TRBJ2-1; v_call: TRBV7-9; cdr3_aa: CASNSGSSGTSYNEQFF; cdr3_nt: TGTGCCAGCAACAGCGGGTCTAGCGGGACCTCCTACAATGAGCAGTTCTTC
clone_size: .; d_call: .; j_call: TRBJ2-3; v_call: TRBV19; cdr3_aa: CASSISDTQYF; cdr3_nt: TGTGCCAGTAGTATATCGGATACGCAGTATTTT
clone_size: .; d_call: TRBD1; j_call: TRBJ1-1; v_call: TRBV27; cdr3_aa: CASSSKGAWNTEAFF; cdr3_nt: TGTGCCAGCAGTTCAAAGGGGGCGTGGAACACTGAAGCTTTCTTT
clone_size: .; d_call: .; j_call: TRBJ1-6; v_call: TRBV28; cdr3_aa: CASRIQGRNSPLHF; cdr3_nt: TGTGCCAGCAGGATACAGGGACGGAATTCACCCCTCCACTTT
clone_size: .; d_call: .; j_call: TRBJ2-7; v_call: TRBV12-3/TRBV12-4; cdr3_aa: CASSGTFSYEQYF; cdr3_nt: TGTGCCAGCAGTGGGACTTTCTCCTACGAGCAGTACTTC
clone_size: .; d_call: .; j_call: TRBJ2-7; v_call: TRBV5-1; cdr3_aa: CASSLIRDSRFWGEQYF; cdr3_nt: TGCGCCAGCAGCTTGATCCGGGACTCCCGATTTTGGGGCGAGCAGTACTTC
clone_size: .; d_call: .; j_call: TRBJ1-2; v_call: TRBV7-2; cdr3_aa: CATHPWGANYGYTF; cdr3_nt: TGTGCCACCCATCCGTGGGGGGCTAACTATGGCTACACCTTC
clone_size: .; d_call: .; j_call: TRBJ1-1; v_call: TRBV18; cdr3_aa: CASSLLDRNEAFF; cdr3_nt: TGTGCCAGCTCACTTCTAGACAGGAATGAAGCTTTCTTT
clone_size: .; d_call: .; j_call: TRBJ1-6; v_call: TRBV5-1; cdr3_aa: CASSLTQASYNSPLHF; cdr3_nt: TGCGCCAGCAGCTTGACCCAGGCATCCTATAATTCACCCCTCCACTTT
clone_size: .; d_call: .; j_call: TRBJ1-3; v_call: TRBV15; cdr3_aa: CATNDRYSGNTIYF; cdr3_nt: TGTGCCACCAACGACAGGTACTCTGGAAACACCATATATTTT
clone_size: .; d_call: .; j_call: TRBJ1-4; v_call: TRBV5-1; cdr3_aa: CASSLAGVNEKLFF; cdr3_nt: TGCGCCAGCAGCTTGGCCGGGGTTAATGAAAAACTGTTTTTT
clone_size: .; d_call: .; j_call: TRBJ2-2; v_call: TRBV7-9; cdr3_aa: CASSPAGTSNTGELFF; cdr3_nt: TGTGCCAGCAGCCCAGCAGGGACTTCGAACACCGGGGAGCTGTTTTTT
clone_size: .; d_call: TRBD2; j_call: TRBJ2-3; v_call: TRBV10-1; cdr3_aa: CASGLAGSDTQYF; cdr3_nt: TGCGCCAGCGGACTAGCGGGGTCAGATACGCAGTATTTT
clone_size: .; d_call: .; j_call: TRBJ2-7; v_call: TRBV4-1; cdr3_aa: CASSQDPAGSYEQYF; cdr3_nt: TGCGCCAGCAGCCAGGACCCGGCGGGGTCCTACGAGCAGTACTTC
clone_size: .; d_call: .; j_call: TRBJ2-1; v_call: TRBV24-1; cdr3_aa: CATQAGRGSYNEQFF; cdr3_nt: TGTGCCACGCAGGCCGGGAGAGGGTCCTACAATGAGCAGTTCTTC
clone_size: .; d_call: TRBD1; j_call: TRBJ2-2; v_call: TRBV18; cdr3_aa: CASSRDRDTGELFF; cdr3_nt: TGTGCCAGCTCCCGGGACAGGGACACCGGGGAGCTGTTTTTT
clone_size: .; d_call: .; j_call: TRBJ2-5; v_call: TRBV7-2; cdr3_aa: CASSLALTRGETQYF; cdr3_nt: TGTGCCAGCAGCTTAGCCCTGACTAGGGGAGAGACCCAGTACTTC
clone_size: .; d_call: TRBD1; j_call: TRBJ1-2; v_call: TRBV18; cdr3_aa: CASSPFGQESGGYTF; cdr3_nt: TGTGCCAGCTCACCATTCGGACAGGAGTCGGGAGGCTACACCTTC
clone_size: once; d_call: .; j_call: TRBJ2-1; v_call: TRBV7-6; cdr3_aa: CASSLYPSRDEQFF; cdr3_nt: TGTGCCAGCAGCTTATACCCTTCGAGGGATGAGCAGTTCTTC
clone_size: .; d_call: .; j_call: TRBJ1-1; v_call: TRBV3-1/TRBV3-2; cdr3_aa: CASSQDHVDIEAFF; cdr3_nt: TGTGCCAGCAGCCAAGATCATGTAGACATTGAAGCTTTCTTT
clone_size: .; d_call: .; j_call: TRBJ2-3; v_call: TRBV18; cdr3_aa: CASSPRREADTQYF; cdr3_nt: TGTGCCAGCTCACCACGGAGGGAAGCAGATACGCAGTATTTT
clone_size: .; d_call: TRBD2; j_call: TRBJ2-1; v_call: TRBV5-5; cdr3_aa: CASSLTSGGWNEQFF; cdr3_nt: TGTGCCAGCAGCTTGACTAGCGGGGGGTGGAATGAGCAGTTCTTC